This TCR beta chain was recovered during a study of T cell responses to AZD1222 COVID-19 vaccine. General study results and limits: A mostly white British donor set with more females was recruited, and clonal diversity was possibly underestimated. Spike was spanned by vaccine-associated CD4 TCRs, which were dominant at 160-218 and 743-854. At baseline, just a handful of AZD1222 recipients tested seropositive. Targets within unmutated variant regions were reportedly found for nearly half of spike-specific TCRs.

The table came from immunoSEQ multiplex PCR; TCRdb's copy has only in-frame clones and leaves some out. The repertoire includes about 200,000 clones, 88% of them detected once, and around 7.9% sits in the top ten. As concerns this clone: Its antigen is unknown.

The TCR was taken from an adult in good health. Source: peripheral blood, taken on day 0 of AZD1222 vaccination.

This CDR3 is CATSGGTVEGSPLHF. CDR3 nucleotide sequence: TGTGCCACCAGCGGGGGGACAGTGGAAGGTTCACCCCTCCACTTT. The chain recombines TRBV15 with TRBJ1-6; 7 bases map to TRBD1. Germline V gene data show CDR1 as LNHNV and CDR2 as YYDKDF (reference sequence). J gave up 9 bases and V 5 bases, and 10 bases lay outside the gene matches. The CDR3 contains 15 residues.